The present TCR beta chain was sequenced within a study of CD8+CD57+ T cells in acquired aplastic anemia (dated 2018 in TCRdb). Context from the whole study: DNA extracted from sorted CD4+ and CD8+ cells had a mean of about 3 ug, with a range of roughly 0.18 to 27.4 ug. For healthy donor samples, the average read count was around 10 million for CD4+ cells and approximately 11 million for CD8+ cells.

V and J lose 1 base and 2 bases, and a span of 8 bases separates them. From a lookup of the germline V gene, CDR1 and CDR2 are MGHDK and SYGVNS. Spanning cysteine to phenylalanine, the CDR3 consists of 14 amino acids. CDR3 DNA only is kept here, 42 bases in frame from base 1. Genomic DNA served as template for TCR beta VDJ combination and CDR3 sequence profiling. An Illumina HiSeq 2000 was used for TCR repertoire sequencing. From the authors' description of their analysis: Repertoires were assessed using TRBV/TRBJ rearrangement plots, CDR3 size and DJ length profiles, and Simpson's diversity index. The most abundant DNA sequence in the deep sequencing data was defined as the immunodominant clone. CDR3 amino acid sequences were checked for sharing across subjects and were also compared against the VDJdb database and published repertoires. The raw public reads went through TCRdb reprocessing: fastp at Q25, MiXCR clone calling, in-frame beta chains kept. Each entry is one CDR3 protein sequence, shown with its most common DNA and genes. It is TCRdb's table, rather than the study itself, that gives the V and J calls and clone size. The sample table holds about 130,000 distinct CDR3 sequences, of which 48% were seen once. The biggest ten clones account for 2.5% of the sample.

In regard to this clonotype: What this receptor recognizes is not known. Base qualities were left out, and no much larger clone turns up one base away.

TCR repertoires of sorted CD4+ and CD8+ blood T cells from severe aplastic anemia patients and healthy subjects were deep-sequenced in the study. Ficoll-Paque density gradient centrifugation was used to isolate peripheral blood mononuclear cells. Before DNA was extracted, CD4+ and CD8+ T cells were sorted using either FACS or magnetic beads. Findings and caveats that apply to the study as a whole: No significant difference in CD8+ Simpson's diversity was found between patients and healthy controls (P=0.060). Around 27 CD8+ CDR3 sequences were found in both patients and controls but appeared to be highly expressed in patients and within the immunodominant clones of the patients.

Recombination joined TRBV25-1 with TRBJ1-2, and TRBD1 may be the D gene, going by 5 matching bases. Sequencing input: sorted CD4+, CD8+, or CD8+CD57+ T cells (not recorded which) from PBMCs. The sequence came from a human donor in good health, serving as a control. The CDR3 protein sequence reads: CASSELSGNYGYTF. The DNA sequence follows: TGTGCCAGCAGTGAATTATCAGGGAACTATGGCTACACCTTC.